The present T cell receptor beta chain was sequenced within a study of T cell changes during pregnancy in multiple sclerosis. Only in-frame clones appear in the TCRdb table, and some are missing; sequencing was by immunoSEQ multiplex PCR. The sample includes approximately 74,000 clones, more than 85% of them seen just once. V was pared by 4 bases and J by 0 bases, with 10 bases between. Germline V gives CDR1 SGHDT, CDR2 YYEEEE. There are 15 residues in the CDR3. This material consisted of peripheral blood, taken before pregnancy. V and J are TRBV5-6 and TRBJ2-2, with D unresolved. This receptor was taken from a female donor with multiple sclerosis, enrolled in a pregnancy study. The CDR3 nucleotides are TGTGCCAGCAGCCCCCCCTCTACGAACACCGGGGAGCTGTTTTTT. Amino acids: CASSPPSTNTGELFF.